The source of this T cell receptor (beta chain) is a study of cytomegalovirus exposure and HLA in healthy donors. In the case of this clone: No antigen is known for it.

Primers: 60 Vbeta forward and 13 Jbeta reverse. The assay was immunoSEQ multiplex PCR, and TCRdb's table has in-frame clones only and misses some. This sample has over 200,000 clones; about 83% occur once, and the top ten carry around 1.2%. V gave up 4 bases and J gave up 5 bases, with 14 bases separating them. Germline V gene lookup returns CDR1 SNHLY and CDR2 FYNNEI. CDR3 length: 15 residues. The study's findings and limits: A later analysis reportedly found that, within productive TCRs, an Asian-associated ancestry cluster had fewer N-insertions than the mean observed across the approximately 660 donors.

The TCR sequence derives from a human donor in good health. The specimen sequenced was PBMCs. The chain uses TRBV2 and TRBJ2-2; D perhaps matches TRBD2 (6 bases). The CDR3 is CASSGKRVVTGELFF. The CDR3 bases are TGTGCCAGCAGTGGGAAGCGGGTCGTAACCGGGGAGCTGTTTTTT. The full variable domain, in which reference TRBV2 and TRBJ2-2 provide the parts outside the CDR3, is EPEVTQTPSHQVTQMGQEVILRCVPISNHLYFYWYRQILGQKVEFLVSFYNNEISEKSEIFDDQFSVERPDGSNFTLKIRSTKLEDSAMYFCASSGKRVVTGELFFGEGSRLTVL.